This is a list of T cell receptor beta chains from one sample in a study of CXCR3-negative and CXCR3-positive naive CD8 T cells. From its re-call of the 5' RACE reads, TCRdb lists each CDR3 protein once, without DNA. This table lists 20,000 to 25,000 distinct CDR3 sequences. Sequencing was done on a sample of memory CD8+ T cells from blood. These receptors all come from a human donor in good health. Some clones in this sample may be carry-over from other donors' samples. Both conserved end residues are part of each CDR3. Fields, in order: J gene, clone size, V gene, CDR3 length, CDR3 protein. Part of the rows lack a size; the others show once, few, many or a class for expanded clones.

>TRBJ2-2|.|TRBV10-1|20
CASSEGIRTNASTNTGELFF
>TRBJ2-1|.|TRBV20-1|14
CSALAGSDYNEQFF
>TRBJ2-7|.|TRBV29-1|12
CSVVSGSYEQYF
>TRBJ2-5|.|TRBV29-1|13
CSVEGVARETQYF
>TRBJ2-1|medium-sized|TRBV5-6|16
CASSWTAGASYNEQFF
>TRBJ1-5|.|TRBV6-2/TRBV6-3|15
CASSPTEYSNQPQHF
>TRBJ2-1|.|TRBV5-1|16
CASSPGTSGIYNEQFF
>TRBJ2-1|.|TRBV7-2|13
CASSQAGGNEQFF
>TRBJ2-2|.|TRBV7-9|14
CASSFSGDTGELFF
>TRBJ1-1|.|TRBV21-1|14
CASRTEENGYEAFF
>TRBJ2-2|.|TRBV6-2/TRBV6-3|14
CASRGTSDTGELFF
>TRBJ1-1|.|TRBV5-4|13
CASRWGRNTEAFF
>TRBJ2-2|.|TRBV6-4|15
CASSDVPGNTGELFF
>TRBJ2-1|.|TRBV20-1|16
CSARGDGGSTYNEQFF
>TRBJ1-5|.|TRBV7-9|17
CASSSAGTDYSNQPQHF